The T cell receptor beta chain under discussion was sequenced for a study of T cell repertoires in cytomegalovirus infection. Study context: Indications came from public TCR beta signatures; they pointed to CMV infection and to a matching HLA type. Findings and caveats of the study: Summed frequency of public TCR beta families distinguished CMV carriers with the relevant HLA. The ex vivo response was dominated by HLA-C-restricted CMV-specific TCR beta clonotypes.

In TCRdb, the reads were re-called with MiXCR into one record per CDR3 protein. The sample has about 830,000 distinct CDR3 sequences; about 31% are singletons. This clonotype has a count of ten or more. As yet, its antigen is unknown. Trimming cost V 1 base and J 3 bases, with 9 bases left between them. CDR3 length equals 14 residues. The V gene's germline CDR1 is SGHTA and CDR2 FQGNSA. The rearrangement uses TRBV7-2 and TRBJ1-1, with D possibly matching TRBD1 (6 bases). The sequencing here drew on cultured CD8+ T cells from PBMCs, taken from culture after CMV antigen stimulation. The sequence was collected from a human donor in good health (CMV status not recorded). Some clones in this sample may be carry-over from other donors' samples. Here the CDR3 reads CASSLEEGDTEAFF. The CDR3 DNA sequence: TGTGCCAGCAGCTTAGAGGAGGGGGACACTGAAGCTTTCTTT.